This is a list of T cell receptor beta chains from one sample in a study of molecular identifiers for immune sequencing clone quantification. TCRdb passed the PCR reads through MiXCR, listing each CDR3 protein once. The data contain 100,000 or so distinct CDR3 sequences, around 20% of them singletons. Sequencing input: naive CD8+ T cells from blood, with Jurkat cell RNA spiked in. The origin of the receptors is a human donor in good health. Some libraries in this study had Jurkat cell RNA spiked in. Each CDR3 is given with its conserved first and last residue. The order of the fields is clone size, D gene, J gene, V gene, CDR3 protein, CDR3 DNA. A D gene is named only where the DNA matches it firmly. Size is omitted from some rows. Given values are once, few, many or a class for expanded clones.

many NA TRBJ2-6 TRBV20-1 CSARDRRAGANVLTF TGCAGTGCTAGAGATCGGAGGGCTGGGGCCAACGTCCTGACTTTC
NA NA TRBJ2-1 TRBV6-6 CASSILDGNEQFF TGTGCCAGCAGTATACTTGACGGTAATGAGCAGTTCTTC
many NA TRBJ1-4 TRBV27 CASSLGGANEKLFF TGTGCCAGCAGTTTAGGAGGGGCTAATGAAAAACTGTTTTTT
many NA TRBJ2-7 TRBV7-9 CASSGPLSSYEQYF TGTGCCAGCAGCGGCCCCTTGTCTTCCTACGAGCAGTACTTC
many TRBD1 TRBJ1-4 TRBV20-1 CSARARQGGDEKLFF TGCAGTGCTAGGGCACGACAGGGCGGAGATGAAAAACTGTTTTTT
many NA TRBJ2-7 TRBV6-5 CASSYSSLVEDEQYF TGTGCCAGCAGTTACTCATCACTAGTTGAGGACGAGCAGTACTTC
NA NA TRBJ2-3 TRBV6-5 CASSTLPAVASADTQYF TGTGCCAGCAGCACGCTCCCGGCGGTCGCGAGCGCAGATACGCAGTATTTT
many TRBD1 TRBJ2-7 TRBV2 CASSETGTTYEQYF TGTGCCAGCAGTGAGACAGGGACGACCTACGAGCAGTACTTC
NA TRBD2 TRBJ2-7 TRBV28 CASSLMPLAGGPHEQYF TGTGCCAGCAGTTTAATGCCGCTAGCGGGAGGGCCCCACGAGCAGTACTTC
NA NA TRBJ2-3 TRBV7-9 CASSLEGDRDTQYF TGTGCCAGCAGCTTAGAGGGAGATCGGGATACGCAGTATTTT
few NA TRBJ2-1 TRBV15 CATSRDVSVEQFF TGTGCCACCAGCAGAGATGTGAGCGTTGAGCAGTTCTTC
NA TRBD1 TRBJ2-1 TRBV5-5 CASSLVWQGAYNEQFF TGTGCCAGCAGCTTGGTATGGCAGGGGGCATACAATGAGCAGTTCTTC
few TRBD1 TRBJ1-4 TRBV5-4 CASSENRGIGEKLFF TGTGCCAGCAGCGAGAACAGGGGGATAGGTGAAAAACTGTTTTTT
many NA TRBJ2-2 TRBV20-1 CSANTPLDSGTNTGELFF TGCAGTGCTAACACCCCTCTGGACAGCGGGACTAACACCGGGGAGCTGTTTTTT
once NA TRBJ2-7 TRBV6-2/TRBV6-3 CAGSSPGRSYEQYF TGTGCCGGCAGTTCGCCGGGTCGATCCTACGAGCAGTACTTC
NA NA TRBJ2-2 TRBV19 CASTGLTGELFF TGTGCCAGTACCGGACTCACCGGGGAGCTGTTTTTT
few TRBD1 TRBJ2-5 TRBV7-9 CASSLTGGQETQYF TGTGCCAGCAGCTTAACAGGGGGCCAAGAGACCCAGTACTTC
many TRBD2 TRBJ2-3 TRBV7-8 CASSLVSSGAPDTQYF TGTGCCAGCAGCTTAGTCTCTAGCGGGGCCCCAGATACGCAGTATTTT
many TRBD2 TRBJ2-3 TRBV28 CASSNPGTSGFETDTQYF TGTGCCAGCTCAAACCCCGGGACTAGCGGTTTCGAAACAGATACGCAGTATTTT
NA NA TRBJ2-2 TRBV29-1 CSVEDHVTGELFF TGCAGCGTTGAAGATCACGTCACCGGGGAGCTGTTTTTT
many NA TRBJ2-7 TRBV6-5 CASSYSGGLGEQYF TGTGCCAGCAGTTACTCGGGGGGATTGGGCGAGCAGTACTTC
NA TRBD1 TRBJ2-7 TRBV6-2/TRBV6-3 CASSYDRDPYEQYF TGTGCCAGCAGTTACGACAGGGACCCCTACGAGCAGTACTTC
many NA TRBJ2-3 TRBV7-6 CASSWDTHQRDTQYF TGTGCCAGCAGCTGGGACACACACCAACGAGATACGCAGTATTTT
few NA TRBJ2-6 TRBV11-2 CASSLAAGLNSGANVLTF TGTGCCAGCAGCTTAGCGGCAGGATTAAACTCTGGGGCCAACGTCCTGACTTTC
many NA TRBJ2-7 TRBV6-2/TRBV6-3 CASSSIPGPGDHEQYF TGTGCCAGCAGTTCAATTCCGGGACCGGGGGACCACGAGCAGTACTTC
many NA TRBJ1-1 TRBV7-9 CASSSTESRGSMNTEAFF TGTGCCAGCAGCTCAACCGAGTCCAGGGGATCGATGAACACTGAAGCTTTCTTT
NA NA TRBJ1-1 TRBV4-1 CASSQPQGSGAEAFF TGCGCCAGCAGCCAACCACAGGGAAGTGGTGCTGAAGCTTTCTTT
many NA TRBJ1-1 TRBV30 CAWSIQTNTEAFF TGTGCCTGGAGTATACAAACGAACACTGAAGCTTTCTTT
NA NA TRBJ1-2 TRBV12-5 CASGLEGAAGYTF TGTGCTAGTGGTTTGGAAGGGGCAGCTGGCTACACCTTC
many NA TRBJ2-1 TRBV30 CAWEQGGYNEQFF TGTGCCTGGGAGCAAGGGGGATACAATGAGCAGTTCTTC
many NA TRBJ2-7 TRBV5-1 CASSISGAYEQYF TGCGCCAGCAGCATATCGGGGGCCTACGAGCAGTACTTC
few NA TRBJ2-3 TRBV18 CASSELLDTQYF TGTGCCAGCTCTGAATTGTTAGATACGCAGTATTTT
NA NA TRBJ1-5 TRBV12-3/TRBV12-4 CASSTGRYQPQHF TGTGCCAGCAGTACCGGACGGTATCAGCCCCAGCATTTT
few NA TRBJ2-7 TRBV20-1 CSARGRTLPSYEQYF TGCAGTGCTAGAGGACGGACTTTGCCCTCCTACGAGCAGTACTTC
few NA TRBJ2-1 TRBV14 CASSQDLQLRSYNEQFF TGTGCCAGCAGCCAAGATCTGCAGCTACGCTCCTACAATGAGCAGTTCTTC
many NA TRBJ2-3 TRBV12-3/TRBV12-4 CASMRLDTQYF TGTGCCAGCATGAGGTTAGATACGCAGTATTTT
many NA TRBJ2-2 TRBV6-5 CASSYRTEENTGELFF TGTGCCAGCAGTTACCGAACAGAGGAGAACACCGGGGAGCTGTTTTTT
many NA TRBJ2-7 TRBV7-9 CASSLGGGYEQYF TGTGCCAGCAGTTTAGGAGGGGGCTACGAGCAGTACTTC
many TRBD2 TRBJ2-3 TRBV5-1 CASRWTSGRPDTQYF TGCGCCAGCAGATGGACTAGCGGGCGGCCAGATACGCAGTATTTT
many NA TRBJ2-5 TRBV27 CASSPQSQETQYF TGTGCCAGCAGTCCACAATCCCAAGAGACCCAGTACTTC
many NA TRBJ1-1 TRBV27 CASSLTMNTEAFF TGTGCCAGCAGTTTAACCATGAACACTGAAGCTTTCTTT
NA TRBD1 TRBJ2-7 TRBV5-1 CASAQGASNEQYF TGCGCCAGCGCACAGGGGGCGTCAAACGAGCAGTACTTC
NA TRBD2 TRBJ2-3 TRBV2 CASGTSGTDTQYF TGTGCCAGCGGGACTAGCGGCACAGATACGCAGTATTTT
many NA TRBJ2-1 TRBV5-1 CASSPWGGWGNEQFF TGCGCCAGCAGCCCATGGGGGGGCTGGGGCAATGAGCAGTTCTTC
NA TRBD2 TRBJ2-7 TRBV5-1 CASSLNLVPSGFNEQYF TGCGCCAGCAGCTTGAATCTCGTCCCTAGCGGGTTCAACGAGCAGTACTTC
many NA TRBJ2-5 TRBV4-1 CASSQDLRGIKETQYF TGCGCCAGCAGCCAAGATCTCAGGGGAATTAAAGAGACCCAGTACTTC
many TRBD2 TRBJ2-7 TRBV4-1 CASSQTSGGGEQYF TGCGCCAGCAGCCAAACCAGCGGGGGCGGCGAGCAGTACTTC
NA TRBD1 TRBJ1-2 TRBV2 CASSETGDNYGYTF TGTGCCAGCAGTGAAACAGGGGATAACTATGGCTACACCTTC
many TRBD2 TRBJ2-1 TRBV7-8 CASSLERASGGAYEQFF TGTGCCAGCAGCTTAGAACGAGCTAGCGGGGGGGCTTATGAGCAGTTCTTC
few NA TRBJ2-2 TRBV6-2/TRBV6-3 CASSYVTGELFF TGTGCCAGCAGTTACGTCACCGGGGAGCTGTTTTTT